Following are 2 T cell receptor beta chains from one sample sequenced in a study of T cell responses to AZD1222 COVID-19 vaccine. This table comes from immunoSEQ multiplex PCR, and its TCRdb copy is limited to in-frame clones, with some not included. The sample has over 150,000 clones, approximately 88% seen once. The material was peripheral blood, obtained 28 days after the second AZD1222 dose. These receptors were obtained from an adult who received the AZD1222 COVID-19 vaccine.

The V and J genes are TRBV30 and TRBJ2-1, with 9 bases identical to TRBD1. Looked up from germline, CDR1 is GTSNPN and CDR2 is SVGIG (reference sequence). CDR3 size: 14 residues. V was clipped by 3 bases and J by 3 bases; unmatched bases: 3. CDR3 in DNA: TGTGCCTGGAGGACAGGGGGGAACTACAATGAGCAGTTCTTC. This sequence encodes CAWRTGGNYNEQFF.

CDR3 in DNA: TGTGCCAGCAGTGGACCGGGACAGCGATACTCCTACGAGCAGTACTTC. Protein: CASSGPGQRYSYEQYF. The V gene is TRBV6-1, the J gene TRBJ2-7, with 7 bases lining up with TRBD1. The CDR3 runs to 16 residues. CDR1 is MNHNS and CDR2 is SASEGT in the germline V gene. Unmatched junction bases numbered 9, after V lost 4 bases and J lost 0 bases.